This TCR beta chain was captured in a study of regulatory T cells in long-lasting Graves disease. As for the study in general: Recently diagnosed Graves' patients had received antithyroid drugs for under 3 months.

Arm-PCR of CDR3 regions and iRepertoire HTBI primers were used to build TCR beta libraries. MiXCR was run by TCRdb on the multiplex PCR reads, yielding one entry per CDR3 protein. The data hold a few hundred thousand distinct CDR3 sequences, with 20% observed a single time. Time point given: newly diagnosed GD, antithyroid drugs for less than 3 months. Making the TCR library involved RNA that had been extracted from PBMCs. The table lists this clonotype with many counts. Its antigen is currently unknown. Findings and limits, study-wide: The persistent group shared 2,500 or so public clonotypes, more than the roughly 970 shared by new patients.

The material was peripheral blood mononuclear cells (PBMCs), obtained at new diagnosis, from a patient treated with antithyroid drugs. The sequence was collected from a female donor with Graves disease.

This CDR3 is CASSLAAAAGYTF. In nucleotides, the CDR3 is TGTGCCAGCAGTTTGGCGGCGGCGGCCGGCTACACCTTC. This chain joins TRBV12-3 or TRBV12-4 and TRBJ1-2; D gene unclear. The V end lost 3 bases, the J end lost 8 bases, and 13 bases lay between the germline ends. The CDR3 consists of 13 residues.